These T cell receptor beta chains were read from a single sample in a study of blood T cell repertoires in COVID-19. Clones were sequenced by immunoSEQ multiplex PCR, and TCRdb holds only the in-frame ones, with some missing. The sample carries a few hundred thousand clones, 80% to 85% recorded once. Sequences were obtained from peripheral blood. Receptors originate from a person between 70 and 80 years old with COVID-19, enrolled during active disease. The CDR3 runs from the conserved cysteine through the conserved F or W.

V	length	CDR3
TRBV27	15	CASSGTYATNEKLFF
TRBV20-1	14	CSASLRSGEDVAFF
TRBV4-2	15	CASSLAGEVGYEQYF
TRBV19	13	CASNQQGNYGYTF
TRBV19	14	CASSKAQGVDTQYF
TRBV6-1	13	CASSERGNYGYTF
TRBV3-1/TRBV3-2	18	CASIQRLAGGSSTYEQYF
TRBV15	14	CATSRDFQGNEQYF
TRBV7-8	16	CASSPPQGLQRGTQYF
TRBV7-3	13	CASSSRGTGELFF
TRBV18	13	CASSPAGQEKLFF
TRBV27	12	CASSFLGRGYTF
TRBV6-5	14	CASARGGSYNEQFF
TRBV6-5	13	CASSLQGVTEAFF
TRBV29-1	12	CSVVRWETEAFF
TRBV19	16	CASSINSQGLNTEAFF
TRBV21-1	14	CASSEQGWRQPQHF